This entry lists 11 T cell receptor beta chains sequenced from one sample in a study of T cell changes during pregnancy in multiple sclerosis. TCRdb keeps only in-frame clones here, not all; method: immunoSEQ multiplex PCR. This sample has under 70,000 clones, with approximately 90% found just once. Sequences were derived from CD4+ T cells from peripheral blood mononuclear cells, sampled in the first trimester of pregnancy. These TCRs come from a female donor with multiple sclerosis, enrolled in a pregnancy study.

This clone showed up just once. The chain combines TRBV6-1 with TRBJ1-2; D remains unclear. Germline V lookup: CDR1 MNHNS, CDR2 SASEGT. There are 13 residues in the CDR3. Trimming took 2 bases from V and 8 from J, leaving 12 bases between them. The CDR3 DNA reads as TGTGCCAGCAGTGAACAACGGGGTACGGGCTACACCTTC. It translates to CASSEQRGTGYTF.

The V and J genes are TRBV19 and TRBJ1-5, with D unresolved. V lost 5 bases, J lost 4 bases, and 3 bases lay in between. Germline CDR1 LNHDA, CDR2 SQIVND (reference sequence). This CDR3 is built from 11 residues. CDR3 DNA: TGTGCCAGTAGTCTTAATCAGCCCCAGCATTTT. As protein: CASSLNQPQHF.

In this sample, this clone turned up once. The chain couples TRBV29-1 to TRBJ1-2, with a tentative D call TRBD1 (6 bases). Germline values: CDR1 SQVTM, CDR2 ANQGSEA. V shed 3 bases and J shed 7 bases, with 21 bases lying between them. The CDR3 extends over 15 amino acids. CDR3 DNA sequence: TGCAGCGTTGAGAGTAGGTCGACAAGGGGGTTTGGCTACACCTTC. Amino acids: CSVESRSTRGFGYTF.

The chain joins TRBV12-5 to TRBJ1-1; possibly TRBD1 for D (5 bases). Germline V gene data show CDR1 as LGHNT and CDR2 as FRNRAP. The germline V and J ends were trimmed by 2 bases and 5 bases, with 9 bases remaining between them. This CDR3 comprises 13 residues. CDR3 sequence (DNA): TGTGCTAGTGGTTTGCCGGGGGGGACTGAAGCTTTCTTT. As protein: CASGLPGGTEAFF.

This clone rates as medium-sized. The chain combines TRBV7-3 with TRBJ1-1; D is possibly TRBD1 (5 bases). The CDR3 is 14 amino acids. Germline assignment: CDR1 SGHTA and CDR2 FQGTGA. The ends were cut back, 0 bases at V and 4 bases at J, with 9 bases in the middle. CDR3 sequence reads: CASSLTGLGTEAFF. As DNA, the CDR3 is TGTGCCAGCAGCTTAACGGGGCTCGGCACTGAAGCTTTCTTT.

V gene TRBV2 combines with J gene TRBJ2-1; TRBD2 agrees at 12 bases. CDR1 and CDR2 from the germline V gene are SNHLY and FYNNEI. V gave up 6 bases and J gave up 8 bases; unmatched junction bases: 8. The CDR3 runs 15 residues. The CDR3 region is CASSLGLAGFDEQFF. CDR3 DNA sequence: TGTGCCAGCAGCCTCGGACTAGCGGGGTTCGATGAGCAGTTCTTC.

This clone turned up a few times. The rearrangement links TRBV6-5 to TRBJ1-2; 7 nucleotides line up with TRBD1. This CDR3 region has 14 residues. With 2 bases clipped from V and 6 bases from J, the junction kept 6 bases outside the gene matches. CDR1 and CDR2 from the germline V gene are MNHEY and SVGAGI. This CDR3 reads CASSYRQGWDGYTF. The CDR3 nucleotides are TGTGCCAGCAGTTACAGACAGGGTTGGGATGGCTACACCTTC.

The genes are TRBV18 and TRBJ1-1, with 11 positions matching TRBD1. V was pared by 4 bases and J by 7 bases, with 5 bases of the junction left unmatched. There are 14 residues in the CDR3. Germline V gene lookup returns CDR1 KGHSH and CDR2 LQKENI. This CDR3 reads CASSLGQGAVEAFF. For the CDR3, the DNA is TGTGCCAGCTCACTCGGACAGGGGGCGGTTGAAGCTTTCTTT. The whole variable domain, filled in from reference TRBV18 and TRBJ1-1, reads NAGVMQNPRHLVRRRGQEARLRCSPMKGHSHVYWYRQLPEEGLKFMVYLQKENIIDESGMPKERFSAEFPKEGPSILRIQQVVRGDSAAYFCASSLGQGAVEAFFGQGTRLTVV.

The DNA for the CDR3 is TGTGCCAGCAGGGGCGCCGGGGAGCTGTTTTTT. Translating it yields CASRGAGELFF. The chain links TRBV9 to TRBJ2-2; D remains ambiguous. CDR3 size: 11 residues. The V end was cut by 5 bases, the J end by 6 bases, with 5 bases between. Per germline, CDR1 SGDLS and CDR2 YYNGEE.

The chain couples TRBV27 to TRBJ2-7; 9 nucleotides line up with TRBD1. CDR1 MNHEY and CDR2 SMNVEV come from the germline V gene (reference sequence). This CDR3 region has 15 residues. The J segment lost 3 bases and the V segment lost 8 bases, leaving 11 bases of the junction unmatched. DNA for the CDR3: TGTGCCAGCTTAAAAACCGGGACAGGGTTCTACGAGCAGTACTTC. This translates into CASLKTGTGFYEQYF.

V usage is TRBV19 and J usage is TRBJ2-7; 8 bases are a match to TRBD1. The CDR3 loop spans 15 amino acids. Per germline, CDR1 LNHDA and CDR2 SQIVND (reference sequence). Germline trimming cut 3 bases from V and 5 bases from J; bases unmatched to any gene: 9. This chain's CDR3 is CASSMGGPGGDEQYF. The CDR3 DNA reads as TGTGCCAGTAGTATGGGCGGCCCAGGGGGCGACGAGCAGTACTTC. Filled out from reference TRBV19 and TRBJ2-7, the complete variable domain reads DGGITQSPKYLFRKEGQNVTLSCEQNLNHDAMYWYRQDPGQGLRLIYYSQIVNDFQKGDIAEGYSVSREKKESFPLTVTSAQKNPTAFYLCASSMGGPGGDEQYFGPGTRLTVT.